Each of the 13 T cell receptor beta chains below was sequenced from the same sample in a study of blood T cells in healthy people across ages. Then a second PCR, running about 6 to 11 cycles, was carried out with a sample-barcoded 5' primer and a J-beta primer mix. MiXCR was run by TCRdb on the 5' RACE reads, yielding one entry per CDR3 protein. The profile covers roughly 1.7 million distinct CDR3 sequences, with about 35% appearing a single time and about 11% taken by the ten largest. The sequenced sample consisted of blood. The receptor set was obtained from a woman in her 30s in good health.

The rearrangement uses TRBV28 and TRBJ2-7; D possibly corresponds to TRBD2 (6 bases). Germline CDR1 MDHEN, CDR2 SYDVKM. Trimming removed 1 base from V and 4 bases from J, with 14 bases in between. This CDR3 is 15 amino acids long. The CDR3 DNA is TGTGCCAGCAGTTTATTTCCGGTCGCGGGGTACGAGCAGTACTTC. Translated: CASSLFPVAGYEQYF.

Many counts were recorded for this clonotype. The rearrangement uses TRBV13 and TRBJ2-1; D possibly uses TRBD1 or TRBD2 (5 bases each). Per germline, CDR1 PRHDT and CDR2 FYEKMQ (reference sequence). V shed 7 bases and J shed 7 bases, with 14 bases lying between them. This CDR3 spans 13 amino acids. CDR3 protein: CASKGPLRNEQFF. As DNA, the CDR3 is TGTGCCAGCAAGGGACCCCTGAGGAATGAGCAGTTCTTC.

The chain combines TRBV6-5 with TRBJ1-3, with 7 bases aligning to TRBD1. The CDR3 is 15 amino acids. CDR1 and CDR2 from the germline V gene are MNHEY and SVGAGI. V lost 6 bases and J lost 4; bases outside the gene matches: 9. The CDR3 reads CASRPTGARGNTIYF. In DNA, the CDR3 is TGTGCCAGCAGGCCCACAGGGGCCCGCGGAAACACCATATATTTT.

This clonotype turned up a few times. This sequence joins TRBV20-1 and TRBJ1-1; D gene ambiguous. The V gene lost 7 bases and the J gene lost 0 bases, with 12 bases spanning the gap. The germline V gene has CDR1 DFQATT and CDR2 SNEGSKA (reference sequence). The CDR3 consists of 13 residues. CDR3 nucleotide sequence: TGCAGTGTGCCCCGTAGAATGAACACTGAAGCTTTCTTT. This translates into CSVPRRMNTEAFF.

A few counts support this clonotype. A much larger clone differs by one base, so this may be a read error. CDR3 sequence: CASSFPQASGGTDTQYF. The CDR3 bases are TGTGCCAGCAGTTTCCCCCAGGCCAGCGGGGGAACAGATACGCAGTATTTT. The chain has TRBV27 and TRBJ2-3; TRBD2 matches 8 bases. The length of the CDR3 is 17 residues. The germline CDR1 and CDR2 sequences are MNHEY and SMNVEV (reference sequence). Trimming took 3 bases from V and 3 from J; bases not matched to a gene: 11.

This chain connects TRBV7-6 to TRBJ2-3; D gene unclear. Trimming stripped 5 bases from V and 4 bases from J, with 16 bases between. Germline CDR1 and CDR2: SGHVS and FNYEAQ. CDR3 length: 15 amino acids. CDR3 loop: CASSPIAVGADTQYF. The CDR3 DNA follows: TGTGCCAGCAGCCCCATTGCGGTGGGTGCAGATACGCAGTATTTT.

The rearrangement uses TRBV5-5 and TRBJ1-6; TRBD1 matches at 7 bases. Per germline, CDR1 SGHKS and CDR2 YYEKEE (reference sequence). This CDR3 region has 16 residues. V was pared by 5 bases and J by 10 bases, with 15 bases of the junction left unmatched. CDR3 amino acids: CASSSSGTELGSPLHF. The CDR3 nucleotides are TGTGCCAGCAGTTCAAGCGGGACAGAGCTAGGGTCACCCCTCCACTTT.

This chain uses TRBV7-2 with TRBJ1-2; tentative D call: TRBD1 (6 bases). V shed 2 bases and J shed 4 bases, with 14 bases lying between them. The V gene's germline CDR1 is SGHTA and CDR2 FQGNSA. The length of the CDR3 is 15 residues. The CDR3 here is CASSLRDTRSYGYTF. CDR3 bases: TGTGCCAGCAGCTTAAGGGACACACGGAGCTATGGCTACACCTTC.

This clonotype has more than one count but fewer than ten. This chain uses TRBV6-6 with TRBJ2-1; 13 bases line up with TRBD2. Germline V gene lookup returns CDR1 MNHNY and CDR2 SVGAGI (reference sequence). The junction had 8 bases not matched to a gene; V was cut back by 7 bases and J by 5 bases. This CDR3 has 16 residues. The CDR3 DNA reads as TGTGCCAGCACCTCCAGGGGGACTAGCGGGGACAATGAGCAGTTCTTC. Amino acids: CASTSRGTSGDNEQFF.

The CDR3 bases are TGTGCCAGCAGCTCACGTCCCGAGGGGTCTGAGCAGTTCTTC. This encodes CASSSRPEGSEQFF. The chain recombines TRBV11-1 with TRBJ2-1, with D tentatively TRBD1 or TRBD2 (5 bases each). V lost 4 bases to trimming and J lost 9 bases, with 16 bases between them. The CDR3 extends over 14 amino acids. From germline, CDR1 is SGHAT and CDR2 FQDESV (reference sequence).

Concerning this clonotype itself: At one end the junction does not follow the germline gene, possibly because of a read error. This chain connects TRBV9 to TRBJ2-3; D possibly uses TRBD1 or TRBD2 (5 bases each). The CDR3 runs 14 residues. Germline CDR1 reads SGDLS; CDR2 reads YYNGEE. The DNA for the CDR3 is TGTGTCAGCAGCGTCGAGGGGCTTACAGATACGCAGTATTTT. Its translation: CVSSVEGLTDTQYF. Drawing the rest from reference TRBV9 and TRBJ2-3, the complete variable domain is DSGVTQTPKHLITATGQRVTLRCSPRSGDLSVYWYQQSLDQGLQFLIQYYNGEERAKGNILERFSAQQFPDLHSELNLSSLELGDSALYFCVSSVEGLTDTQYFGPGTRLTVL.

The chain joins TRBV5-4 to TRBJ1-1; no definite D call. CDR1 is SGHNT, CDR2 YYREEE, per germline (reference sequence). Trimming removed 0 bases at V and 6 bases at J, with 12 bases between. The CDR3 is 14 amino acids. The CDR3 nucleotides are TGTGCCAGCAGCTTGGATGCAGGAACGCCTGAAGCTTTCTTT. Protein: CASSLDAGTPEAFF.

The rearrangement joins TRBV10-2 to TRBJ2-7, with D possibly being TRBD1 (6 bases). The length of the CDR3 is 15 residues. Looked up from germline, CDR1 is WSHSY and CDR2 is SAAADI. V was cut by 4 bases and J by 2 bases, with 15 bases left in between. CDR3 region: CASSGTAEKTYEQYF. The CDR3, as DNA: TGCGCCAGCAGTGGGACAGCCGAGAAGACCTACGAGCAGTACTTC.